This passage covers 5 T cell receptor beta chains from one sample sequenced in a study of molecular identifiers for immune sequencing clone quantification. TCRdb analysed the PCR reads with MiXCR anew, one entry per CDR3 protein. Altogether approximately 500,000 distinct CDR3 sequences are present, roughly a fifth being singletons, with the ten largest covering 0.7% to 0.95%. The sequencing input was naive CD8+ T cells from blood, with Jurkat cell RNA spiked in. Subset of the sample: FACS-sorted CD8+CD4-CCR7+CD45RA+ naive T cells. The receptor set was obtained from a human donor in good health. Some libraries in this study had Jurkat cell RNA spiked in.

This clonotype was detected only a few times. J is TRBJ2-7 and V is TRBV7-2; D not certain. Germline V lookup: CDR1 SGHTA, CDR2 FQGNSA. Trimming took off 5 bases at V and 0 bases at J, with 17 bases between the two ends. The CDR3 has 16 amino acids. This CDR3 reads CASSPGRNPLSYEQYF. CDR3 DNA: TGTGCCAGCAGCCCAGGACGGAACCCTCTCTCCTACGAGCAGTACTTC.

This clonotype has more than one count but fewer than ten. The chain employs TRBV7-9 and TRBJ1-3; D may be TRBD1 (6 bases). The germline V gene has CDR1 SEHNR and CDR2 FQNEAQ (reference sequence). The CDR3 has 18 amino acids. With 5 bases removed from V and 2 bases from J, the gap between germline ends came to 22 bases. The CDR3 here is CASSSWAEQGPTGNTIYF. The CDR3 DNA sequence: TGTGCCAGCAGCAGTTGGGCTGAACAGGGTCCGACTGGAAACACCATATATTTT.

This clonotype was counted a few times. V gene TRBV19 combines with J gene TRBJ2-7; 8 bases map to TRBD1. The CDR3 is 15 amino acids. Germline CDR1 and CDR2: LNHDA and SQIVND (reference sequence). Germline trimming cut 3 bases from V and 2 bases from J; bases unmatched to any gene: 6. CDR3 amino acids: CASSMGTGGTYEQYF. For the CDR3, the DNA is TGTGCCAGTAGTATGGGGACAGGAGGCACCTACGAGCAGTACTTC.

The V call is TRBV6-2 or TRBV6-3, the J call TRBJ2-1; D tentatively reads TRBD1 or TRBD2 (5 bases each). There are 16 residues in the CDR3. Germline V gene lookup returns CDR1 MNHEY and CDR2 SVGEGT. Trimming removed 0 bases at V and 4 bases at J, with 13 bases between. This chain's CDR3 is CASSYSLGVPYNEQFF. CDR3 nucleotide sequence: TGTGCCAGCAGTTACTCTTTGGGGGTTCCGTACAATGAGCAGTTCTTC.

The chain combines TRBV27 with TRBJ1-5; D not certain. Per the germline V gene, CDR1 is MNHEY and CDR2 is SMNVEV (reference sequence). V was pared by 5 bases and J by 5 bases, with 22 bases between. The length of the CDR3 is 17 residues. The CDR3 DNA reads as TGTGCCAGCAGTGCCGCATCAGGACCCCCGGAATATCAGCCCCAGCATTTT. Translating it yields CASSAASGPPEYQPQHF.